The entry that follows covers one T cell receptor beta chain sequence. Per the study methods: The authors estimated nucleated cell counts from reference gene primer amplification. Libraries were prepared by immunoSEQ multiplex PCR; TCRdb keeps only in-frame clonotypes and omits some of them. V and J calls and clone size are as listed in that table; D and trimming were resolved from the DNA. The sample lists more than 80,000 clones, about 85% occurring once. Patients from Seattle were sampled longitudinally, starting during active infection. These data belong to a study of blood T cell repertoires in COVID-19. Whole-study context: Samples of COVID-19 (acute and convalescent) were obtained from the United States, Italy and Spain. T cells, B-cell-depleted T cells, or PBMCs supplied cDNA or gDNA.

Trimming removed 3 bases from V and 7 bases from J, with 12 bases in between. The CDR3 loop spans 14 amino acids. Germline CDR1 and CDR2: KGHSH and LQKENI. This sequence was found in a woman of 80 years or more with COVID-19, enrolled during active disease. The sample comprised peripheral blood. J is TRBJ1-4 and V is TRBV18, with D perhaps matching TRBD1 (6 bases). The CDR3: CASSPTGQIEKLFF. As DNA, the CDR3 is TGTGCCAGCTCACCTACGGGACAAATTGAAAAACTGTTTTTT.